This T cell receptor beta chain was found in a study of cytomegalovirus exposure and HLA in healthy donors. Findings and caveats of the study: Among donors in an Asian-associated ancestry cluster, a later analysis reportedly found fewer N-insertions than the approximately 700-donor mean.

The germline V gene encodes CDR1 LGHNA and CDR2 YNFKEQ. CDR3 length equals 18 residues. Trimming at V came to 4 bases and at J to 0 bases, leaving 9 bases not matched to a gene. On this clone: As yet, its antigen is unknown.

PCR used 60 Vbeta primers and 13 Jbeta primers. Sequencing used immunoSEQ multiplex PCR; TCRdb keeps in-frame clones, though not all of them. The sample shows 100,000 to 150,000 clones, 70% to 80% of them seen only once. The chain links TRBV4-2 to TRBJ2-7; the match to TRBD2 covers 13 bases. This TCR was sampled from a female donor in good health and CMV-seronegative. Sequenced: PBMCs. CDR3 amino acids: CASSRVGGLAGDSYEQYF. CDR3 in DNA: TGTGCCAGCAGCCGGGTTGGAGGACTAGCGGGAGACTCCTACGAGCAGTACTTC.